This is a list of T cell receptor beta chains from one sample in a study of blood T cell repertoires in COVID-19. Method: immunoSEQ multiplex PCR; TCRdb's copy keeps in-frame clones and lacks some. The data contain about 200,000 clones, around nine tenths of them singletons. Sequenced material: peripheral blood. The receptors here all came from a man aged 18 to 30 with active or convalescent COVID-19. The CDR3 runs from the conserved cysteine through the conserved F or W. The D gene is left open where the match is weak. Size tells how often a clone was seen (once, few, many) or the class of an expanded clone, and some rows leave it out.

J gene	clone size	D gene	V gene	CDR3 DNA	CDR3 protein
TRBJ1-4	.	TRBD1	TRBV4-2	TGTGCCAGCAGCCAAGAGCACGGGACAGGTGGGGAAAAACTGTTTTTT	CASSQEHGTGGEKLFF
TRBJ2-7	.	.	TRBV7-8	TGTGCCAGCAGCTTAATACAGATGACCGAGCAGTACTTC	CASSLIQMTEQYF
TRBJ1-2	.	TRBD1	TRBV27	TGTGCCAGCAGTTCCCTACATTTGGCCTCTTTGACAGGGCTTGGCTACACCTTC	CASSSLHLASLTGLGYTF
TRBJ1-2	.	.	TRBV27	TGTGCCAGCAGTCCCCAAGTGCGTCGGAACTATGGCTACACCTTC	CASSPQVRRNYGYTF
TRBJ2-6	.	TRBD1	TRBV7-9	TGTGCCAGCAGCTCGGGTTGGGACAGGGGTCTGGCTGGGGCCAACGTCCTGACTTTC	CASSSGWDRGLAGANVLTF
TRBJ2-4	.	TRBD1	TRBV6-2/TRBV6-3	TGTGCCAGCAGTTACGCGGTATCGGACCAGGGGGACCTAGCCAAAAACATTCAGTACTTC	CASSYAVSDQGDLAKNIQYF
TRBJ2-7	.	.	TRBV2	TGTGCCAGCAGTGAGAGCGAGCAGTACTTC	CASSESEQYF
TRBJ1-3	few	TRBD1	TRBV7-2	TGTGCCAGCAGCTGGGACAGCGGGTCGGGAAACACCATATATTTT	CASSWDSGSGNTIYF
TRBJ1-3	.	TRBD1	TRBV19	TGTGCCAGTAGTATTCCCCGGGACAGTACTGGAAACACCATATATTTT	CASSIPRDSTGNTIYF
TRBJ1-2	.	.	TRBV29-1	TGCAGCGACCTAGACGGGAACTCGGGTGGCTACACCTTC	CSDLDGNSGGYTF
TRBJ1-2	.	.	TRBV9	TGTGCCAGCAGCGTAGCGTCGGCAGGGTTCTATGGCTACACCTTC	CASSVASAGFYGYTF
TRBJ2-3	.	TRBD1	TRBV7-9	TGTGCCAGCAGCCCTCCGGGACAGGGAACAGATACGCAGTATTTT	CASSPPGQGTDTQYF
TRBJ2-1	.	TRBD2	TRBV27	TGTGCCAGCAGTTCGCCGGGACTAGCGGGTGTTCTCAATGAGCAGTTCTTC	CASSSPGLAGVLNEQFF
TRBJ1-5	few	TRBD1	TRBV3-1/TRBV3-2	TGTGCCAGCAGCCAAGATCTGACAGGGGCTCAGCCCCAGCATTTT	CASSQDLTGAQPQHF
TRBJ2-1	.	TRBD1	TRBV13	TGTGCCAGCAGTTCTAATACGGGACAGGGATGGAATGAGCAGTTCTTC	CASSSNTGQGWNEQFF
TRBJ1-1	.	TRBD1	TRBV6-2/TRBV6-3	TGTGCCAGCAGTTTACACAGGGGGCTGAACACTGAAGCTTTCTTT	CASSLHRGLNTEAFF
TRBJ2-7	.	.	TRBV4-2	TGTGCCAGCAGCCAAGTCATAGGAGCAAACTCCTACGAGCAGTACTTC	CASSQVIGANSYEQYF
TRBJ2-7	.	.	TRBV7-2	TGTGCCAGCAGCTTAGCAAGGAGGTTTCGCGAGCAGTACTTC	CASSLARRFREQYF
TRBJ1-1	.	.	TRBV27	TGTGCCAGCAGTTTATCTGCGGGCGTTTTTACTGAAGCTTTCTTT	CASSLSAGVFTEAFF
TRBJ1-3	.	.	TRBV6-5	TGTGCCAGCATAGGGGGGGGGCATACTGGAAACACCATATATTTT	CASIGGGHTGNTIYF
TRBJ1-1	few	.	TRBV11-2	TGTGCCAGCAGCTCCAACGCCGGAGGAGACACTGAAGCTTTCTTT	CASSSNAGGDTEAFF
TRBJ1-1	few	.	TRBV7-8	TGTGCCAGCAGCTTAGAGGAGGCAAACACTGAAGCTTTCTTT	CASSLEEANTEAFF
TRBJ1-2	.	TRBD1	TRBV3-1/TRBV3-2	TGTGCCAGCAGCCAAAGCTGGCAGGGGGAGGGCTACACCTTC	CASSQSWQGEGYTF
TRBJ2-1	.	TRBD1	TRBV7-9	TGTGCCAGCAGCATTCGACAGGGGGCTAACAATGAGCAGTTCTTC	CASSIRQGANNEQFF
TRBJ1-4	.	.	TRBV5-1	TGCGCCAGCAGCGCGGTGACGGGAGGAAATGAAAAACTGTTTTTT	CASSAVTGGNEKLFF
TRBJ1-1	few	.	TRBV4-1	TGCGCCAGCAGCCAAGATGCACAGCCTGAAGCTTTCTTT	CASSQDAQPEAFF
TRBJ1-2	.	TRBD1	TRBV5-1	TGCGCCAGCAGCTTTACAGGGGGCTTTCGCAACTATGGCTACACCTTC	CASSFTGGFRNYGYTF
TRBJ2-7	.	TRBD1	TRBV28	TGTGCCAGCAGTCGTTTGGGGGGACAGGGCTACGAGCAGTACTTC	CASSRLGGQGYEQYF
TRBJ2-1	.	TRBD2	TRBV15	TGTGCCACCAGCAGAGTGGGCCCAGCGGGGGGCAACAATGAGCAGTTCTTC	CATSRVGPAGGNNEQFF
TRBJ1-1	.	.	TRBV13	TGTGCCAGCAGAGGGGGGGGGCAGGGAAGGAACACTGAAGCTTTCTTT	CASRGGGQGRNTEAFF
TRBJ2-3	.	.	TRBV3-1/TRBV3-2	TGTGCCAGCAGCCTCCAGAGGCCGGACACAGATACGCAGTATTTT	CASSLQRPDTDTQYF
TRBJ1-1	.	.	TRBV9	TGTGCCAGCAGCGCTGCAACCGGTGAAGCTTTCTTT	CASSAATGEAFF
TRBJ1-6	.	.	TRBV6-2/TRBV6-3	TGTGCCAGCAGTCCACAGAGTTCACCCCTCCACTTT	CASSPQSSPLHF
TRBJ1-1	once	TRBD1	TRBV11-2	TGTGCCAGCAGCTTTCGACCGGGACAGGGGGCCACTGAAGCTTTCTTT	CASSFRPGQGATEAFF
TRBJ1-4	.	TRBD1	TRBV3-1/TRBV3-2	TGTGCCAGCAGCCGATTTTCAGGGGGCGGAGAAAAACTGTTTTTT	CASSRFSGGGEKLFF
TRBJ1-1	.	.	TRBV5-6	TGTGCCAGCAGCCTAATATCGGGGGTTCGCACTGAAGCTTTCTTT	CASSLISGVRTEAFF
TRBJ2-1	.	TRBD2	TRBV9	TGTGCCAGCAGCGTTCTATCGGGGGGGGCCCGAGATGAGCAGTTCTTC	CASSVLSGGARDEQFF
TRBJ2-1	.	TRBD2	TRBV7-3	TGTGCCAGCAGCTTAACTGTCCTAGCGGGGGGCCACAATGAGCAGTTCTTC	CASSLTVLAGGHNEQFF
TRBJ1-6	.	.	TRBV5-1	TGCGCCAGCAGCTTGGAAGCGGCTAGCTCCTATAATTCACCCCTCCACTTT	CASSLEAASSYNSPLHF
TRBJ2-2	.	.	TRBV5-1	TGCGCCAGCAGCTTGGAAGCATACACCGGGGAGCTGTTTTTT	CASSLEAYTGELFF
TRBJ2-7	.	.	TRBV6-2/TRBV6-3	TGTGCCAGCAGTGAGAGCGGGCGGGTAGTTTACGAGCAGTACTTC	CASSESGRVVYEQYF
TRBJ1-2	.	.	TRBV10-1	TGCGCCAGCAACCCCGGACACGGCTATGGCTACACCTTC	CASNPGHGYGYTF
TRBJ2-1	.	.	TRBV7-9	TGTGCCAGCAGCTTAAGCGAATATTCCTACAATGAGCAGTTCTTC	CASSLSEYSYNEQFF
TRBJ1-1	.	TRBD1	TRBV7-2	TGTGCCAGCAGCTTAGAGGGGGCGCACACTGAAGCTTTCTTT	CASSLEGAHTEAFF
TRBJ2-7	many	.	TRBV2	TGTGCCAGCAGTGCGGGGTCCCTATCCTACGAGCAGTACTTC	CASSAGSLSYEQYF
TRBJ1-2	.	TRBD1	TRBV29-1	TGCAGCGTTTTGACAGGGGGGGACTATGGCTACACCTTC	CSVLTGGDYGYTF
TRBJ2-2	.	.	TRBV12-3/TRBV12-4	TGTGCCAGCAGTTTCGTCGGTACCGGGGAGCTGTTTTTT	CASSFVGTGELFF
TRBJ1-5	.	.	TRBV10-1	TGCGCCAGCAGTGAGTCGACCTCCAGGGCTCAGCCCCAGCATTTT	CASSESTSRAQPQHF
TRBJ2-4	.	TRBD2	TRBV3-1/TRBV3-2	TGTGCCAGCAGCCTAGGACTAGCGGGAGCCAAAAACATTCAGTACTTC	CASSLGLAGAKNIQYF
TRBJ1-2	.	.	TRBV9	TGTGCCAGCAGCGCCACCACAGGGTTCTATGGCTACACCTTC	CASSATTGFYGYTF
TRBJ1-6	.	.	TRBV7-9	TGTGCCAGCAGCTTAACTGCAAGCAATTCACCCCTCCACTTT	CASSLTASNSPLHF
TRBJ2-3	.	TRBD2	TRBV27	TGTGCCAGCAGTCCAACGACTAGCGGGAATACAGATACGCAGTATTTT	CASSPTTSGNTDTQYF